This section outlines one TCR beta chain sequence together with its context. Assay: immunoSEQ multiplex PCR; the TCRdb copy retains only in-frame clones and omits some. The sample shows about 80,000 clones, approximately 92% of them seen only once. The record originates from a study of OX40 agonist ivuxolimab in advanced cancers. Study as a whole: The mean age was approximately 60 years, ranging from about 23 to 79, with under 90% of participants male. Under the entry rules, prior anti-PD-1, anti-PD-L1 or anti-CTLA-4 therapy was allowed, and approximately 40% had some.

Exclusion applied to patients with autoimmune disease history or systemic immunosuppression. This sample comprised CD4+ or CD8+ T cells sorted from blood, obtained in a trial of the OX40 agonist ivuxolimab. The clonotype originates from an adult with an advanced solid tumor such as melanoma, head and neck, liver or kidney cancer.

CDR3 sequence: CASSRNYNEQFF. The CDR3, as DNA: TGTGCCAGCAGCCGGAACTACAATGAGCAGTTCTTC. This chain uses TRBV5-4 with TRBJ2-1; no reliable D call. The CDR3 loop spans 12 amino acids. V gave up 4 bases and J gave up 3 bases, with 5 bases separating them. Germline V gives CDR1 SGHNT, CDR2 YYREEE (reference sequence).